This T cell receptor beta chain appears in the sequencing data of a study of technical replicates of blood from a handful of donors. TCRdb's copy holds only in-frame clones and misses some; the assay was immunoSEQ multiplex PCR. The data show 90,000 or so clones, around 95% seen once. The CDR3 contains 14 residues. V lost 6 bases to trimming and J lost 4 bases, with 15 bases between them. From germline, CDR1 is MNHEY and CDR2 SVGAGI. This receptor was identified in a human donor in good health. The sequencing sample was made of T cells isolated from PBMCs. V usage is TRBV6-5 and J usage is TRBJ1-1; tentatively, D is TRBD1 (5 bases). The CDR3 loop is CASRRRVMSTEAFF. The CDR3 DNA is TGTGCCAGCAGGCGCAGGGTCATGTCCACTGAAGCTTTCTTT.